One and the same sample provided the 17 T cell receptor beta chains below, sequenced in a study of metastatic and nonmetastatic thyroid tumors. All patients were untreated before thyroid surgery. TCRdb reanalyzed the PCR reads via MiXCR. This table has 20,000 to 30,000 clones, roughly 13% appearing once. Source material: blood. These TCRs come from a female donor with papillary thyroid cancer or a benign thyroid nodule (not recorded which). Some clones in this sample may be carry-over from other donors' samples.

Ten or more counts support this clone. J is TRBJ1-5 and V is TRBV28; 9 positions match TRBD1. Germline loops: CDR1 MDHEN, CDR2 SYDVKM. The CDR3 spans 14 residues. The J segment lost 7 bases and the V segment lost 6 bases, leaving 7 bases of the junction unmatched. The CDR3 is CASSPGQGNQPQHF. The CDR3 nucleotides are TGTGCCAGCAGCCCCGGACAGGGGAACCAGCCCCAGCATTTT.

This clone ranks as medium-sized. The gene calls are TRBV30 and TRBJ2-4; D is possibly TRBD2 (6 bases). This CDR3 comprises 15 residues. Trimming cost V 2 bases and J 6 bases, with 17 bases left between them. Germline loops: CDR1 GTSNPN, CDR2 SVGIG (reference sequence). CDR3 amino acids: CAWSKTPTGGNIQYF. The CDR3 region has the DNA TGTGCCTGGAGTAAGACACCCACCGGGGGAAACATTCAGTACTTC.

This clone was found many times. The chain uses TRBV20-1 and TRBJ2-3; the match to TRBD2 covers 11 bases. The CDR3 extends over 14 amino acids. With 5 bases clipped from V and 6 bases from J, the junction kept 7 bases outside the gene matches. Germline-derived CDR1 and CDR2 are DFQATT and SNEGSKA (reference sequence). The CDR3: CSASYIAGGDTQYF. In DNA, the CDR3 is TGCAGTGCTTCCTATATAGCGGGAGGGGATACGCAGTATTTT.

This clone was seen repeatedly, ten times or more. The CDR3 region is CASSPSTALNTEAFF. The CDR3 DNA sequence: TGTGCCAGCAGCCCCTCGACGGCCTTGAACACTGAAGCTTTCTTT. The rearrangement uses TRBV2 and TRBJ1-1; D remains ambiguous. The CDR3 is made up of 15 amino acids. With 6 bases removed from V and 0 bases from J, the gap between germline ends came to 14 bases. Germline V gene lookup returns CDR1 SNHLY and CDR2 FYNNEI.

In this sample, this clone is medium-sized (0.01 to 0.1%). The chain combines TRBV6-2 or TRBV6-3 with TRBJ2-2; TRBD2 agrees at 10 bases. The CDR3 sequence is 14 residues long. Trimming removed 8 bases from V and 8 bases from J; junction bases left unmatched: 8. CDR1 MNHEY and CDR2 SVGEGT come from the germline V gene. DNA of the CDR3: TGTGCCAGCGCCTCTAGCGGGAGTACTGGGGAGCTGTTTTTT. Its protein product is CASASSGSTGELFF.

The chain combines TRBV28 with TRBJ2-4, with D perhaps TRBD2 (6 bases). The V and J ends lost 5 bases and 1 base respectively, with 9 bases between them. This CDR3 has 14 residues. Per germline, CDR1 MDHEN and CDR2 SYDVKM. In nucleotides, the CDR3 is TGTGCCAGCAGTCTACTAGCTGCCAAAAACATTCAGTACTTC. Translating it yields CASSLLAAKNIQYF.

By sample fraction, this clone is medium-sized. The CDR3 region is CACKGRIYGYTF. CDR3 DNA: TGTGCCTGCAAGGGACGGATCTATGGCTACACCTTC. This rearrangement joins TRBV30 to TRBJ1-2; perhaps TRBD1 as D (5 bases). This CDR3 is 12 amino acids long. V was clipped by 6 bases and J by 4 bases, with 12 bases between them. Germline-derived CDR1 and CDR2 are GTSNPN and SVGIG (reference sequence).

By share, this clone counts as medium-sized. The chain carries TRBV6-1 and TRBJ2-7; D remains unclear. The CDR3 consists of 14 residues. Per germline, CDR1 MNHNS and CDR2 SASEGT. V lost 5 bases and J lost 3, with 14 bases in between. The CDR3 nucleotides read TGTGCCAGCAGTACGACCGGACCGCGCTACGAGCAGTACTTC. It is translated as CASSTTGPRYEQYF.

This clone has at least ten counts. The chain is built from TRBV29-1 and TRBJ1-4; no definite D call. This CDR3 region has 13 residues. Per germline, CDR1 SQVTM and CDR2 ANQGSEA. Trimming took 7 bases from V and 3 from J, leaving 12 bases between them. As DNA, the CDR3 is TGCAGCGCCGAGGGTTCACCTAATGAAAAACTGTTTTTT. As protein: CSAEGSPNEKLFF.

This clone was counted ten times or more. This rearrangement joins TRBV29-1 to TRBJ1-1, with a weak D call TRBD1 (5 bases). This CDR3 comprises 13 residues. Per germline, CDR1 SQVTM and CDR2 ANQGSEA. The V end was cut by 6 bases, the J end by 0 bases, with 11 bases between. In DNA form, the CDR3 reads TGCAGCGTAACGGGGCGCTTGAACACTGAAGCTTTCTTT. Translating it yields CSVTGRLNTEAFF.

This clone has ten or more counts. The chain uses TRBV27 and TRBJ2-3, with TRBD2 matching over 7 bases. The CDR3 runs 13 residues. V lost 4 bases to trimming and J lost 4 bases; unmatched junction nucleotides: 2. Germline CDR1 is MNHEY and CDR2 is SMNVEV (reference sequence). The CDR3 coding sequence is TGTGCCAGCAGTTGGGGGGGGGCAGATACGCAGTATTTT. Protein product: CASSWGGADTQYF.

This clone was detected many times. This clone may be a read error of a much larger clone one base away. In the same sample, other DNA sequences code for this CDR3. CDR3 in amino acids: CASRAGETQYF. The CDR3 DNA reads TGTGCCAGCAGAGCTGGGGAGACCCAGTACTTC. The rearrangement uses TRBV7-9 and TRBJ2-5; D ambiguous. The ends were cut back, 6 bases at V and 5 bases at J, with 7 bases in the middle. CDR1 is SEHNR, CDR2 FQNEAQ, per germline (reference sequence). The CDR3 contains 11 residues.

The chain combines TRBV12-5 with TRBJ2-5, with D tentatively TRBD1 or TRBD2 (6 bases each). The CDR3 totals 14 residues. The germline gives CDR1 LGHNT, CDR2 FRNRAP. The CDR3 sequence: CAGLGGRDQETQYF. Written as DNA, the CDR3 is TGTGCGGGGCTCGGGGGCCGTGACCAAGAGACCCAGTACTTC.

In its sample, this clone was seen many times. V and J are TRBV20-1 and TRBJ2-3; TRBD2 is a possible D gene (5 bases). Germline values: CDR1 DFQATT, CDR2 SNEGSKA (reference sequence). The CDR3 contains 15 residues. V gave up 2 bases and J gave up 1 base, with 13 bases separating them. As DNA, the CDR3 is TGCAGTGCTAGACGGGGAAGGGTTGGCACAGATACGCAGTATTTT. Encoded protein: CSARRGRVGTDTQYF.

This clone occurred many times. The chain links TRBV20-1 to TRBJ2-1; TRBD2 matches at 8 bases. This CDR3 spans 14 amino acids. CDR1 is DFQATT, CDR2 SNEGSKA, per germline (reference sequence). V lost 4 bases and J lost 7; bases outside the gene matches: 9. The chain's CDR3 is CSAMGSGVWNEQFF. CDR3 DNA: TGCAGTGCTATGGGTAGCGGGGTCTGGAATGAGCAGTTCTTC.

The DNA of the CDR3 is TGTGCCAGCAGATTTTCCGGAGATACGCAGTATTTT. It encodes CASRFSGDTQYF. The rearrangement uses TRBV6-1 and TRBJ2-3; D is ambiguous. The CDR3 consists of 12 residues. The V gene's germline CDR1 is MNHNS and CDR2 SASEGT. Trimming removed 6 bases from V and 5 bases from J, with 9 bases in between.

Judged by abundance, this clone is medium-sized. As DNA, the CDR3 is TGCGCCAGCAGTGAGTCCGGGACGTCGTTTCTGTACTTC. Translation: CASSESGTSFLYF. The chain uses TRBV10-1 and TRBJ2-7; the D call may be TRBD1 or TRBD2 (5 bases each). V gave up 0 bases and J gave up 12 bases, with 15 bases separating them. The CDR3 has 13 amino acids. Germline CDR1 reads WNHNN; CDR2 reads SYGVQD (reference sequence).